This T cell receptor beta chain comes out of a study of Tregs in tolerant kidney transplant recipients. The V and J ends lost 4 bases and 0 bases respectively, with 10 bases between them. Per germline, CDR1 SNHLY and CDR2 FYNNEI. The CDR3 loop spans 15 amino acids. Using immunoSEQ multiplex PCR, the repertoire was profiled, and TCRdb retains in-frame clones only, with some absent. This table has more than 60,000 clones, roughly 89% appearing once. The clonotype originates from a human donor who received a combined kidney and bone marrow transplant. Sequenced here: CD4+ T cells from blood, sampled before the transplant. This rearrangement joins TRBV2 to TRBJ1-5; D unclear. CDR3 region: CASSVEGPSNQPQHF. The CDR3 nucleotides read TGTGCCAGCAGTGTTGAGGGTCCTAGCAATCAGCCCCAGCATTTT.